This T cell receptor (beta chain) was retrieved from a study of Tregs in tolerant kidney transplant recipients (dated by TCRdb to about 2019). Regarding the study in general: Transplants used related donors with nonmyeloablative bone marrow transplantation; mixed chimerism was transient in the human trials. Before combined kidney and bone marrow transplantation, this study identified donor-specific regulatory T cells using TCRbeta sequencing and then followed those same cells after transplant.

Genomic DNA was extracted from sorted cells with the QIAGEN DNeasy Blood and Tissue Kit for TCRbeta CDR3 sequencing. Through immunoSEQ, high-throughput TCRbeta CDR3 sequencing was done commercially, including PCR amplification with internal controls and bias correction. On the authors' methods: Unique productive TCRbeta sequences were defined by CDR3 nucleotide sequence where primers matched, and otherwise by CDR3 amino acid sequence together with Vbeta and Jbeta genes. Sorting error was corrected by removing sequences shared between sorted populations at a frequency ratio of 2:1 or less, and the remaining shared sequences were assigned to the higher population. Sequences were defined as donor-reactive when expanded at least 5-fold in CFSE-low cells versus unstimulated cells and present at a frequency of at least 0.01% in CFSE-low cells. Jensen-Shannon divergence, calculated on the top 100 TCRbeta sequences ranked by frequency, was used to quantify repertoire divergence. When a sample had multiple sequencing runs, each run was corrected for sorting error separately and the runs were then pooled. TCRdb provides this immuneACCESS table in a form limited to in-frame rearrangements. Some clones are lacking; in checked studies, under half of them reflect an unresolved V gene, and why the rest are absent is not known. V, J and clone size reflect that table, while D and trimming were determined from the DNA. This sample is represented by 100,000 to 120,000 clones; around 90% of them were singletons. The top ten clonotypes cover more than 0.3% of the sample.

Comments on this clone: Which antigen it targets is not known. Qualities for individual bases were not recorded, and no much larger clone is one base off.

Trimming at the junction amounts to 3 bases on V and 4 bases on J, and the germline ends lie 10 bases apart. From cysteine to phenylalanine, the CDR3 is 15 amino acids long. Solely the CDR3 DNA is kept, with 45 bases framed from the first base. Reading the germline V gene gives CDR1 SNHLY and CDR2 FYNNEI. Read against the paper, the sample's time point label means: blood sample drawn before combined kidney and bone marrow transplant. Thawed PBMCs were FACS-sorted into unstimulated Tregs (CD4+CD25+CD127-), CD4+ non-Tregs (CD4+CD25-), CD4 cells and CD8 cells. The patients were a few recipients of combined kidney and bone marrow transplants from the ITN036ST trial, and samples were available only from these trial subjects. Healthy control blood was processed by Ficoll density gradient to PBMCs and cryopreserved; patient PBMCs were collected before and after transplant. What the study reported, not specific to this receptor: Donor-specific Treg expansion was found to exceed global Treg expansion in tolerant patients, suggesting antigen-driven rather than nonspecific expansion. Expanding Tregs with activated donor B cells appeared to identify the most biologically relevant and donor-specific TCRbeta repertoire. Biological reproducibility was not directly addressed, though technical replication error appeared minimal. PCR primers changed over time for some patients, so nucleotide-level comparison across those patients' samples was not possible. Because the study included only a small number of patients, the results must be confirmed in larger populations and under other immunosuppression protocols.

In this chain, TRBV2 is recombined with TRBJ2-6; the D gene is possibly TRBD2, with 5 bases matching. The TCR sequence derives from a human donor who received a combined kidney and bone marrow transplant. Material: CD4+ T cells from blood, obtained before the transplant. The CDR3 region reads CASSESGLGANVLTF. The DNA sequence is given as TGTGCCAGCAGTGAGAGCGGATTGGGGGCCAACGTCCTGACTTTC.